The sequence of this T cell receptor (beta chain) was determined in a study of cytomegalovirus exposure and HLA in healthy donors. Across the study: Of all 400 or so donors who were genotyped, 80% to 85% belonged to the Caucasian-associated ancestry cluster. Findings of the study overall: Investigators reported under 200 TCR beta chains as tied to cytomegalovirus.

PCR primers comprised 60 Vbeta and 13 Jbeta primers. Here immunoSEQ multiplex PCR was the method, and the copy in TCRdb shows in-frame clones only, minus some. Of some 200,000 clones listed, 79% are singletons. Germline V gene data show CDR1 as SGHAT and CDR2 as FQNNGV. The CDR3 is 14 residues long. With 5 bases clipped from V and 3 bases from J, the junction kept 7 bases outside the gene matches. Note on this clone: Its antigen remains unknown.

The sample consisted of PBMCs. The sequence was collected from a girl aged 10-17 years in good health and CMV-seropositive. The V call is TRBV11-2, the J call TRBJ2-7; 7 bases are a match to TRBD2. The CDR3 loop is CASSPGGLNYEQYF. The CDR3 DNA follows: TGTGCCAGCAGCCCGGGGGGACTCAACTACGAGCAGTACTTC.